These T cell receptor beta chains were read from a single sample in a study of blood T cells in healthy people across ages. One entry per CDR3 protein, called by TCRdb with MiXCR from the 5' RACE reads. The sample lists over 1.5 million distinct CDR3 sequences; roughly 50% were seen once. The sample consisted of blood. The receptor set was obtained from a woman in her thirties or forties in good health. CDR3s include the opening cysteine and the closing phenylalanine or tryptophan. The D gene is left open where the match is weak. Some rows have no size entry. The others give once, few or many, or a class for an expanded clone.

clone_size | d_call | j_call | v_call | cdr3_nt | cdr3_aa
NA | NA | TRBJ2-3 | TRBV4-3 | TGCGCCAGCAGCCAAGGGACACTAGGGGTCGGGACAGATACGCAGTATTTT | CASSQGTLGVGTDTQYF
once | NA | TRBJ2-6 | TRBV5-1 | TGCGCCAGCAGCTTGGGGCCTGACCTAGTTGGGGCCAACGTCCTGACTTTC | CASSLGPDLVGANVLTF
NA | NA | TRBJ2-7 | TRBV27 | TGTGCCAGCAGTCTCCACCGAACCGGGCGGTCCTCATGCGAGCAGTACTTC | CASSLHRTGRSSCEQYF
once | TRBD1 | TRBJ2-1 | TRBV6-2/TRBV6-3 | TGTGCCAGCAGTTGGGAACAGGGGGCGGATGAGCAGTTCTTC | CASSWEQGADEQFF
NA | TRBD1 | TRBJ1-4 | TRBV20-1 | TGCAGTGCCAATCCCGGACAGGGACGAAGGGAAAAACTGTTTTTT | CSANPGQGRREKLFF
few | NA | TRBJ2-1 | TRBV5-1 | TGCGCCAGCATCGGCAGGGGAAATGAGCAGTTCTTC | CASIGRGNEQFF
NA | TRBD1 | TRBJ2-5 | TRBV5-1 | TGCGCCAGCAGCTTTGAGGGGGCGCCGAGGGAGACCCAGTACTTC | CASSFEGAPRETQYF
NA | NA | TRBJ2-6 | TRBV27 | TGTGCCAGCAGTTTATTTAAGGGATTCAGGAATCCTGGGGCCAACGTCCTGACTTTC | CASSLFKGFRNPGANVLTF
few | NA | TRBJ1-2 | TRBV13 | TGTGCCAGCAGCTTAAGGTCGGGCTACACCTTC | CASSLRSGYTF
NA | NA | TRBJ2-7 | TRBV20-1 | TGCAGTGCTAGAAATACGGACAGAGAGGGGTTCTACGAGCAGTACTTC | CSARNTDREGFYEQYF
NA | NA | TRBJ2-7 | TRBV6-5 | TGTGCCAGCAGTATAGGGGGTACCGACTACGAGCAGTACTTC | CASSIGGTDYEQYF
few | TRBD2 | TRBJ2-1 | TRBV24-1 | TGTGCCACCAGGAGCGGGGGGGCCCTAGATGAGCAGTTCTTC | CATRSGGALDEQFF
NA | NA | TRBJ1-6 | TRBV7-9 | TGTGCCAGCAGCTTAACAGGGACCACCAATTCACCCCTCCACTTT | CASSLTGTTNSPLHF
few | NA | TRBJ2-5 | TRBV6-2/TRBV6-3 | TGTGCCAGCAACAACAGGGAGAGTGGGGAGACCCAGTACTTC | CASNNRESGETQYF
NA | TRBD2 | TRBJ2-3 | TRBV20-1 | TGCAGTGCTAGAAGACTAGCGGGGGAGCTAAGCACAGATACGCAGTATTTT | CSARRLAGELSTDTQYF
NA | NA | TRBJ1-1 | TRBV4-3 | TGCGCCAGCAGCCAAGAGTGGGGCAGGGAGGGCACTGAAGCTTTCTTT | CASSQEWGREGTEAFF
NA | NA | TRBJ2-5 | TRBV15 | TGTGCCACCAGCAGAGATCTAGAGGCCGAGACCCAGTACTTC | CATSRDLEAETQYF
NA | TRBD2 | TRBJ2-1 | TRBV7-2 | TGTGCCAGCAGCTTAGAATTGGCGGGGGGCATGTTCAATGAGCAGTTCTTC | CASSLELAGGMFNEQFF
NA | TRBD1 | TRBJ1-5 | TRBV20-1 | TGCAGTGCTAGAGATGTCTTCAGGGGCCGAACCGGGACAGATTTTAGCAATCAGCCCCAGCATTTT | CSARDVFRGRTGTDFSNQPQHF
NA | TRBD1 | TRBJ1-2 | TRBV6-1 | TGTGCCAGCAAGGGGGTCGACAGGGCGTATGGCTACACCTTC | CASKGVDRAYGYTF
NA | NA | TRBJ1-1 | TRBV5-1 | TGCGCCAGCAGCGTTTATTCGACGGATGAGGCTTTCTTT | CASSVYSTDEAFF
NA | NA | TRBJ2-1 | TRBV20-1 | TGCAGTGCTAGAGAACTAGCCCATGAGCAGTTCTTC | CSARELAHEQFF
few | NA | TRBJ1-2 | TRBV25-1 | TGTGCCAGCAGTGAATCCGAGGGTCTCTATGGCTACACCTTC | CASSESEGLYGYTF
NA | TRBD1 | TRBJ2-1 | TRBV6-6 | TGTGCCAGCAGTTACGGGACAGGGAATTTCGTACATGAGCAGTTCTTC | CASSYGTGNFVHEQFF
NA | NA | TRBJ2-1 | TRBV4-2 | TGTGCCAGCAGCTTAGCGACAGAGGACAATGAGCAGTTCTTC | CASSLATEDNEQFF
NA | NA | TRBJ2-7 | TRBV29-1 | TGCAGCGTTGAAACTGGTCGGGGTACCAGCGAGCAGTACTTC | CSVETGRGTSEQYF
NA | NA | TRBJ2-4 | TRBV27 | TGTGCCAGCAGTGCCCTCGCTCCCACGCCGCTAGCCAAAAACATTAAGTACTTC | CASSALAPTPLAKNIKYF
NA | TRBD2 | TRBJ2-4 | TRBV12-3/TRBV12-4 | TGTGCCAGTGCTGCTAGCGGGAGTCTCCGAGAGCAGTACTTC | CASAASGSLREQYF
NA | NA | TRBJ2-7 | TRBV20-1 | TGCAGTGCTAGTTGGCTCCCCTCCTACGAGCAGTACTTC | CSASWLPSYEQYF
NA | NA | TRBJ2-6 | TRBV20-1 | TGCAGTGCCCCGGGACTGGAAATCTCTGGGGCCAACGTCCTGACTTTC | CSAPGLEISGANVLTF
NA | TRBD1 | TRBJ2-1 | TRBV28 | TGTGCCAGCAACCGGGACAGAGTCCTATTCAGCAATGAGCAGTTCTTC | CASNRDRVLFSNEQFF
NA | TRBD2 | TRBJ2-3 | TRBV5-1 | TGCGCCAGCAGCTTACCTAGCGGGGGGGCTTCAGATACGCAGTATTTT | CASSLPSGGASDTQYF
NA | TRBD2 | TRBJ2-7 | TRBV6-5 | TGTGCCAGCAGTTACAGCGGGGAGACCTACGAGCAGTACTTC | CASSYSGETYEQYF
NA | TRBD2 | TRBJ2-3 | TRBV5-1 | TGCGTCAGCTGTAGCGGGGGTTCCGGAGATACGCAGTATTTT | CVSCSGGSGDTQYF
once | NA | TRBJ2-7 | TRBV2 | TGTGCCAGCAGTGAGGCAGTCGACAATGAGCAGTACTTC | CASSEAVDNEQYF
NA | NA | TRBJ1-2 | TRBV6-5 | TGTGCCAGCAGTTACCGTGAAATGGGGTCTAATGGCTACACCTTC | CASSYREMGSNGYTF
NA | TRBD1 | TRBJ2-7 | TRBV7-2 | TGTGCCAGCAGCTACGACAGGGGTCACTACGAGCAGTACTTC | CASSYDRGHYEQYF
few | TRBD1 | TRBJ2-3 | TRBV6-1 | TGTGCCAGCAGACGCTCACTACAGGGGTTAAGTACAGATACGCAGTATTTT | CASRRSLQGLSTDTQYF
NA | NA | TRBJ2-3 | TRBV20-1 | TGCAGTGCTACTCGGATTAGCTTAAGGGCGGATACGCAGTATTTT | CSATRISLRADTQYF
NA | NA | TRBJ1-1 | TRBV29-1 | TGCAGCGTTGACCGGGGGGGGAACACTGAAGCTTTCTTT | CSVDRGGNTEAFF
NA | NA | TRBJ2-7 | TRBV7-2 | TGTGCCAGCAGCTTAGAGGAGTTCCGCACGAGGGGCCACGAGCAGTACTTC | CASSLEEFRTRGHEQYF
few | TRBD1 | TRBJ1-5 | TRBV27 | TGTGCCAGCAGTTTAGCAGGGGGCAGGAGCAATCAGCCCCAGCATTTT | CASSLAGGRSNQPQHF
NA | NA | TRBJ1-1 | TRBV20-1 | TGCAGTGCTGAACTGAACACTGAAGCTTTCTTT | CSAELNTEAFF
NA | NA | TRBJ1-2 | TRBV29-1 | TGCAGCGCACGTCTCCAAGAGGACGGCTATGGCTACACCTTC | CSARLQEDGYGYTF
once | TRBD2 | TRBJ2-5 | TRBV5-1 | TGCGCCAGCAGCGGCGGACTAGCGGGGGGTTATCAAGAGACCCAGTACTTC | CASSGGLAGGYQETQYF